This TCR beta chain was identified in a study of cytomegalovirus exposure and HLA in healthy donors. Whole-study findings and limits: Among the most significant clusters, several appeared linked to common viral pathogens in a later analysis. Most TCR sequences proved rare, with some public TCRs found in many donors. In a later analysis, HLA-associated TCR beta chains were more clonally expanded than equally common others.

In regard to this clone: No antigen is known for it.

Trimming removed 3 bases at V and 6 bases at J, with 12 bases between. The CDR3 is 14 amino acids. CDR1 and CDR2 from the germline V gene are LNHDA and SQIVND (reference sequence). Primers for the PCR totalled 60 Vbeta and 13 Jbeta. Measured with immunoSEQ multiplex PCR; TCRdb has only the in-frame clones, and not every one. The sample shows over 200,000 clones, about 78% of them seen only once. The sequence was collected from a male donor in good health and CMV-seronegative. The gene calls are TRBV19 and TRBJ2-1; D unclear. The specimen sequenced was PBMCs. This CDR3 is CASSISFWPNEQFF. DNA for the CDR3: TGTGCCAGTAGTATTTCTTTCTGGCCCAATGAGCAGTTCTTC.